The 18 T cell receptor beta chains in this list originate from one sample, sequenced in a study of T cell responses to AZD1222 COVID-19 vaccine. The method was immunoSEQ multiplex PCR; TCRdb's version includes in-frame clones alone and lacks a portion of them. The data contain about 67,000 clones, roughly 80% of them singletons. The sequences come from peripheral blood, collected 28 days after the second AZD1222 dose. The receptor source for this set is an adult who received the AZD1222 COVID-19 vaccine.

The genes are TRBV5-4 and TRBJ2-3; TRBD2 matches at 10 bases. Germline CDR1 is SGHNT and CDR2 is YYREEE (reference sequence). There are 16 residues in the CDR3. V lost 0 bases, J lost 8 bases, and 9 bases stayed unmatched. CDR3: CASSLASGGAAGTQYF. CDR3 nucleotide sequence: TGTGCCAGCAGCTTGGCCAGCGGGGGGGCCGCGGGTACGCAGTATTTT.

The CDR3 reads CASRITGTKKRHQPQHF. CDR3 DNA: TGTGCCAGCAGGATCACCGGGACGAAGAAAAGACATCAGCCCCAGCATTTT. The chain carries TRBV28 and TRBJ1-5; weak D call: TRBD1 (5 bases). Germline CDR1 and CDR2: MDHEN and SYDVKM. This CDR3 has 17 amino acids. Trimming stripped 6 bases from V and 5 bases from J, with 23 bases between.

This clone was observed a single time. The chain links TRBV11-3 to TRBJ2-2; 9 nucleotides line up with TRBD2. The trim removed 8 bases at V and 5 bases at J, leaving 9 bases unmatched. CDR1 is SGHNT and CDR2 is YENEEA in the germline V gene. This CDR3 contains 15 residues. The CDR3 sequence is CASSGGSGGTGELFF. CDR3 nucleotide sequence: TGTGCCAGCTCCGGGGGAAGCGGGGGGACCGGGGAGCTGTTTTTT.

This chain links TRBV19 with TRBJ2-7; 8 bases line up with TRBD2. V dropped 3 bases and J dropped 2; count of bases not matched to a gene: 6. Germline V lookup: CDR1 LNHDA, CDR2 SQIVND (reference sequence). This CDR3 is built from 15 residues. CDR3 region: CASSIFSGVTYEQYF. The CDR3 DNA is TGTGCCAGTAGTATTTTTAGCGGGGTTACCTACGAGCAGTACTTC.

This chain uses TRBV12-3 or TRBV12-4 with TRBJ1-6; D is perhaps TRBD1 (5 bases). V was pared by 7 bases and J by 1 base, with 5 bases between. There are 13 residues in the CDR3. CDR3 DNA: TGTGCCAGCAAGGGGTCCTATAATTCACCCCTCCACTTT. Amino acids: CASKGSYNSPLHF.

CDR3 region: CASSLATGTGAFF. CDR3 DNA: TGTGCCAGCAGCTTAGCTACAGGGACGGGAGCTTTCTTT. The gene calls are TRBV11-2 and TRBJ1-1; D possibly corresponds to TRBD1 (6 bases). Trimming shortened V by 1 base and J by 10 bases, and 13 bases separated the two germline ends. The CDR3 length is 13 residues. Germline V lookup: CDR1 SGHAT, CDR2 FQNNGV. The full variable domain, with the rest looked up from reference TRBV11-2 and TRBJ1-1, is EAGVAQSPRYKIIEKRQSVAFWCNPISGHATLYWYQQILGQGPKLLIQFQNNGVVDDSQLPKDRFSAERLKGVDSTLKIQPAKLEDSAVYLCASSLATGTGAFFGQGTRLTVV.

The V and J genes are TRBV7-9 and TRBJ2-3, with D perhaps matching TRBD1 or TRBD2 (6 bases each). The CDR3 covers 13 residues. V was clipped by 9 bases and J by 2 bases, with 12 bases between them. Germline V CDR1 and CDR2: SEHNR, FQNEAQ (reference sequence). The DNA for the CDR3 is TGTGCCAGGAGGGGGGAGTTCACAGATACGCAGTATTTT. Translating gives CARRGEFTDTQYF. Full variable domain (outside the CDR3, taken from reference TRBV7-9 and TRBJ2-3): DTGVSQNPRHKITKRGQNVTFRCDPISEHNRLYWYRQTLGQGPEFLTYFQNEAQLEKSRLLSDRFSAERPKGSFSTLEIQRTEQGDSAMYLCARRGEFTDTQYFGPGTRLTVL.

The chain uses TRBV29-1 and TRBJ2-7; D gene uncertain. V lost 3 bases and J 3 bases, leaving 15 bases between the germline ends. This CDR3 comprises 14 residues. Germline values: CDR1 SQVTM, CDR2 ANQGSEA. The CDR3 sequence is CSVEVGIHDYEQYF. In nucleotides, the CDR3 is TGCAGCGTTGAGGTGGGGATCCATGACTACGAGCAGTACTTC.

The chain joins TRBV6-5 to TRBJ2-2, with 8 bases matching TRBD1. The CDR3 runs 16 residues. The ends lost 2 bases at V and 4 bases at J; junction bases unmatched: 6. In germline, CDR1 is MNHEY, CDR2 SVGAGI. CDR3 sequence: CASSYRRGRGTGELFF. The CDR3 region has the DNA TGTGCCAGCAGTTACCGCAGGGGGCGAGGCACCGGGGAGCTGTTTTTT.

V and J are TRBV5-1 and TRBJ2-4; D is unresolved. The V and J ends lost 0 bases and 6 bases respectively, with 7 bases between them. There are 13 residues in the CDR3. Germline V CDR1 and CDR2: SGHRS, YFSETQ. DNA for the CDR3: TGCGCCAGCAGCTTGGATCTAGGAAACATTCAGTACTTC. Translated, it gives CASSLDLGNIQYF.

The J gene is TRBJ2-1, the V gene TRBV24-1, with 7 positions matching TRBD1. There are 16 residues in the CDR3. The V segment lost 6 bases and the J segment 4 bases; nucleotides outside the gene matches: 11. CDR1 is KGHDR and CDR2 is SFDVKD in the germline V gene. The DNA for the CDR3 is TGTGCCACCAGTCGAGGAACCGCGACAGGGTACAATGAGCAGTTCTTC. Its translation is CATSRGTATGYNEQFF.

This clone was observed once. Because the CDR3's place on the DNA is in doubt, the DNA is left out and the CDR3 is given as listed by TCRdb. The V call is TRBV6-2 or TRBV6-3, the J call TRBJ1-3; the table's D call TRBD1 went unverified against the DNA. The length of the CDR3 is 17 amino acids, counting both ends. Germline CDR1 MNHEY, CDR2 SVGEGT. The CDR3 is CASSSSHQGVSGNTIYF.

This sequence joins TRBV10-3 and TRBJ2-7; 8 bases fit TRBD1. The germline V gene has CDR1 ENHRY and CDR2 SYGVKD. V lost 4 bases to trimming and J lost 5 bases; unmatched junction nucleotides: 7. This CDR3 has 14 amino acids. The CDR3 loop is CAISAREDRDEQYF. CDR3 DNA sequence: TGTGCCATCAGTGCCCGAGAGGACAGGGACGAGCAGTACTTC.

This rearrangement joins TRBV15 to TRBJ1-4; 7 nucleotides agree with TRBD1. This CDR3 spans 16 amino acids. J lost 7 bases, V lost 5 bases, and 13 bases had no gene match. Germline V gives CDR1 LNHNV, CDR2 YYDKDF (reference sequence). CDR3 residues: CATSLPPTGASEKLFF. The CDR3 DNA follows: TGTGCCACCAGCCTCCCACCAACAGGGGCCAGTGAAAAACTGTTTTTT.

The chain employs TRBV7-9 and TRBJ1-2, with TRBD1 matching over 8 bases. Germline CDR1 and CDR2: SEHNR and FQNEAQ (reference sequence). The CDR3 is made up of 14 amino acids. The V and J ends lost 2 bases and 3 bases, in that order; junction bases with no gene match: 2. The CDR3 sequence is CASSLLQGDYGYTF. The CDR3 region has the DNA TGTGCCAGCAGCTTATTACAGGGGGACTATGGCTACACCTTC.

The genes are TRBV6-4 and TRBJ2-2, with 9 bases lining up with TRBD1. Trimming at V came to 5 bases and at J to 3 bases, leaving 1 base not matched to a gene. Germline CDR1 reads MRHNA; CDR2 reads SNTAGT. The CDR3 length is 14 residues. CDR3 protein: CASSRQGDTGELFF. For the CDR3, the DNA is TGTGCCAGCAGTCGACAGGGGGACACCGGGGAGCTGTTTTTT.

The chain couples TRBV2 to TRBJ1-1, with unresolved D. The CDR3 consists of 13 residues. Germline values: CDR1 SNHLY, CDR2 FYNNEI. Trimming shortened V by 10 bases and J by 1 base, and 13 bases separated the two germline ends. In DNA form, the CDR3 reads TGTGCCACCTCGAGGGCAGGGAACACTGAAGCTTTCTTT. Encoded protein: CATSRAGNTEAFF.

The chain couples TRBV7-9 to TRBJ2-6; possible D gene TRBD1, 5 bases. From germline, CDR1 is SEHNR and CDR2 FQNEAQ (reference sequence). V was clipped by 7 bases and J by 0 bases, with 25 bases between them. The CDR3 spans 20 residues. The CDR3 here is CASTPPIGATVRSGANVLTF. The CDR3, as DNA: TGTGCCAGCACCCCCCCTATTGGTGCGACAGTTCGCTCTGGGGCCAACGTCCTGACTTTC. The full variable domain, rest sourced from reference TRBV7-9 and TRBJ2-6, is DTGVSQNPRHKITKRGQNVTFRCDPISEHNRLYWYRQTLGQGPEFLTYFQNEAQLEKSRLLSDRFSAERPKGSFSTLEIQRTEQGDSAMYLCASTPPIGATVRSGANVLTFGAGSRLTVL.